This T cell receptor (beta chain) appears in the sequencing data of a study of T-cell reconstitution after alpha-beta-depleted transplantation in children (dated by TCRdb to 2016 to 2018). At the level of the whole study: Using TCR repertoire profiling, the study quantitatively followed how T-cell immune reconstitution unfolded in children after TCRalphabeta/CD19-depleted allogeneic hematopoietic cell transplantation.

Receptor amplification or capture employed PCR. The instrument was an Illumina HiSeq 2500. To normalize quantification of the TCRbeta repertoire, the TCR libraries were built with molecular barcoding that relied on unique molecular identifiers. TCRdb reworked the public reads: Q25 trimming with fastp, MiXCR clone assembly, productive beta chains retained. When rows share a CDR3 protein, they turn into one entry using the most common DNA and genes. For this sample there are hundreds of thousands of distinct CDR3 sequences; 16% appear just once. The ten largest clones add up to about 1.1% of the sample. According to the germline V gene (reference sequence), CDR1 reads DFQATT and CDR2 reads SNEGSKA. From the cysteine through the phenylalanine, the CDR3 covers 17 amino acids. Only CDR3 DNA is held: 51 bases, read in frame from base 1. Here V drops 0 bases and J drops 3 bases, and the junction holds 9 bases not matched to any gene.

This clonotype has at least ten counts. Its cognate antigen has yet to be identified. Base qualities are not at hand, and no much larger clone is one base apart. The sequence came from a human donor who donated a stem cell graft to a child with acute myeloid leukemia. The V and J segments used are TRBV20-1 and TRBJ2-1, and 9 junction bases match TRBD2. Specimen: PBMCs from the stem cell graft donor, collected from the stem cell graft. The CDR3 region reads CSARDPSGGQIYNEQFF. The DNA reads TGCAGTGCTAGAGATCCCAGCGGGGGGCAAATCTACAATGAGCAGTTCTTC.